These 29 T cell receptor beta chains were all obtained from the same sample, sequenced in a study of blood T cell repertoires in COVID-19. The method was immunoSEQ multiplex PCR; TCRdb's version includes in-frame clones alone and lacks a portion of them. The sample shows 300,000 to 350,000 clones, around nine tenths of them seen only once. Sequenced: peripheral blood. These receptors came from a woman aged 18-29 years who had recovered from COVID-19.

The V gene is TRBV27, the J gene TRBJ2-2; 7 bases fit TRBD1. The CDR3 length is 13 residues. The V segment lost 9 bases and the J segment 5 bases; nucleotides outside the gene matches: 6. From germline, CDR1 is MNHEY and CDR2 SMNVEV (reference sequence). For the CDR3, the DNA is TGTGCCAGTAGGGGGCTGGGTACCGGGGAGCTGTTTTTT. It codes for CASRGLGTGELFF.

V and J are TRBV6-6 and TRBJ2-7, with 7 bases matching TRBD1. The germline CDR1 and CDR2 sequences are MNHNY and SVGAGI (reference sequence). The CDR3 runs to 16 residues. The V and J ends lost 2 bases and 0 bases, in that order; junction bases with no gene match: 7. DNA for the CDR3: TGTGCCAGCAGTTACACTTTGGACAGGAGCTCCTACGAGCAGTACGTC. It is translated as CASSYTLDRSSYEQYV.

V gene TRBV25-1 combines with J gene TRBJ2-1, with 10 bases fitting TRBD2. The CDR3 is made up of 13 amino acids. The germline CDR1 and CDR2 sequences are MGHDK and SYGVNS. J gave up 8 bases and V 7 bases, and 5 bases lay outside the gene matches. The CDR3 nucleotides are TGTGCCAGCATAGCGGGAGGAGGGGATGAGCAGTTCTTC. Translating gives CASIAGGGDEQFF.

The chain is built from TRBV9 and TRBJ2-3, with 7 bases that match TRBD2. Germline CDR1 SGDLS, CDR2 YYNGEE. Trimming at V came to 3 bases and at J to 0 bases, leaving 1 base not matched to a gene. CDR3 length: 14 amino acids. CDR3 sequence: CASSGLASTDTQYF. For the CDR3, the DNA is TGTGCCAGCAGCGGACTAGCTAGCACAGATACGCAGTATTTT. Variable domain in full (rest from reference TRBV9 and TRBJ2-3): DSGVTQTPKHLITATGQRVTLRCSPRSGDLSVYWYQQSLDQGLQFLIQYYNGEERAKGNILERFSAQQFPDLHSELNLSSLELGDSALYFCASSGLASTDTQYFGPGTRLTVL.

This chain connects TRBV27 to TRBJ2-3; 12 bases are shared with TRBD2. The CDR3 loop spans 17 amino acids. J lost 2 bases, V lost 4 bases, and 7 bases had no gene match. Germline V lookup: CDR1 MNHEY, CDR2 SMNVEV (reference sequence). As DNA, the CDR3 is TGTGCCAGCAGTTCCCTACTAGCGGGAGGATTCACAGATACGCAGTATTTT. It yields the protein CASSSLLAGGFTDTQYF.

The chain is built from TRBV18 and TRBJ2-2, with 8 bases matching TRBD2. The CDR3 is 18 residues long. V dropped 2 bases and J dropped 2; count of bases not matched to a gene: 10. Germline V gene lookup returns CDR1 KGHSH and CDR2 LQKENI. The CDR3 DNA reads TGTGCCAGCTCACCAAGGAAAGCAAGCGGGAGAAACACCGGGGAGCTGTTTTTT. Residues: CASSPRKASGRNTGELFF.

A single count supports this clone. This CDR3 is CASRGLAGTNTGELFF. DNA for the CDR3: TGTGCCAGCAGAGGACTAGCGGGGACTAACACCGGGGAGCTGTTTTTT. This rearrangement joins TRBV7-2 to TRBJ2-2; 12 bases line up with TRBD2. CDR3 length equals 16 residues. Germline trimming cut 6 bases from V and 2 bases from J; bases unmatched to any gene: 4. The germline V gene has CDR1 SGHTA and CDR2 FQGNSA. The variable domain in full, completed from reference TRBV7-2 and TRBJ2-2, reads GAGVSQSPSNKVTEKGKDVELRCDPISGHTALYWYRQSLGQGLEFLIYFQGNSAPDKSGLPSDRFSAERTGGSVSTLTIQRTQQEDSAVYLCASRGLAGTNTGELFFGEGSRLTVL.

V gene TRBV11-3 combines with J gene TRBJ2-5; 8 bases are shared with TRBD1. The CDR3 consists of 13 residues. The ends lost 5 bases at V and 5 bases at J; junction bases unmatched: 4. Looked up from germline, CDR1 is SGHNT and CDR2 is YENEEA. CDR3 coding DNA: TGTGCCAGCAGCCCAAGGACAGGGGAGACCCAGTACTTC. Residues: CASSPRTGETQYF. Based on the CDR3 plus reference TRBV11-3 and TRBJ2-5, the full variable domain is EAGVVQSPRYKIIEKKQPVAFWCNPISGHNTLYWYLQNLGQGPELLIRYENEEAVDDSQLPKDRFSAERLKGVDSTLKIQPAELGDSAVYLCASSPRTGETQYFGPGTRLLVL.

This sequence joins TRBV11-3 and TRBJ2-7, with a possible D match to TRBD1 (7 bases). CDR3 length: 14 residues. The V gene lost 1 base and the J gene lost 4 bases, with 11 bases spanning the gap. Germline CDR1 reads SGHNT; CDR2 reads YENEEA. The CDR3 DNA is TGTGCCAGCAGCTTAGGCGGGACAGATTACGAGCAGTACGTC. Protein: CASSLGGTDYEQYV.

The chain has TRBV7-9 and TRBJ1-1, with 10 positions matching TRBD1. With V trimmed by 5 bases and J by 2 bases, 8 bases remained unmatched. CDR1 and CDR2 from the germline V gene are SEHNR and FQNEAQ (reference sequence). The CDR3 loop spans 16 amino acids. CDR3 amino acids: CASSLRTGGANTEAFF. CDR3 coding DNA: TGTGCCAGCAGCCTTCGGACAGGGGGTGCTAACACTGAAGCTTTCTTT.

V usage is TRBV7-2 and J usage is TRBJ2-1, with TRBD2 matching 10 bases. V lost 5 bases and J lost 10; bases outside the gene matches: 8. Per the germline V gene, CDR1 is SGHTA and CDR2 is FQGNSA. The CDR3 has 14 amino acids. The CDR3 bases are TGTGCCAGCAGCACCCAACCGGGACTAGCGGAGCAGTTCTTC. It is translated as CASSTQPGLAEQFF.

This chain uses TRBV5-1 with TRBJ2-3; 12 nucleotides agree with TRBD2. V lost 3 bases and J lost 0; bases outside the gene matches: 5. The germline CDR1 and CDR2 sequences are SGHRS and YFSETQ. CDR3 length equals 17 residues. The CDR3 nucleotides read TGCGCCAGCAGCTCCGGGACTAGCGGGTTTAGCACAGATACGCAGTATTTT. It encodes CASSSGTSGFSTDTQYF.

The chain carries TRBV5-6 and TRBJ2-7; 7 bases are a match to TRBD1. This CDR3 is 14 amino acids long. With V trimmed by 3 bases and J by 6 bases, 9 bases remained unmatched. Germline assignment: CDR1 SGHDT and CDR2 YYEEEE. The chain's CDR3 is CASSYPNRGSEQYV. In DNA form, the CDR3 reads TGTGCCAGCAGCTACCCAAACAGGGGCTCCGAGCAGTACGTC.

This chain uses TRBV27 with TRBJ1-2; 7 bases align to TRBD1. The V segment lost 4 bases and the J segment 4 bases; nucleotides outside the gene matches: 9. The length of the CDR3 is 15 residues. Germline CDR1 MNHEY, CDR2 SMNVEV (reference sequence). This chain's CDR3 is CASSSSRQGGYGYTF. The DNA of the CDR3 is TGTGCCAGCAGTTCCTCCCGACAGGGTGGCTATGGCTACACCTTC.

J is TRBJ1-2 and V is TRBV5-1, with 7 bases aligning to TRBD1. Unmatched junction bases numbered 10, after V lost 4 bases and J lost 4 bases. The germline V gene encodes CDR1 SGHRS and CDR2 YFSETQ. The CDR3 length is 15 residues. The CDR3 DNA sequence: TGCGCCAGCAGCCTTGGACAGGCTCTTGGCTATGGCTACACCTTC. Its translation: CASSLGQALGYGYTF.

The chain joins TRBV19 to TRBJ1-5; 8 nucleotides line up with TRBD1. With 6 bases clipped from V and 7 bases from J, the junction kept 8 bases outside the gene matches. This CDR3 region has 14 residues. Germline CDR1 LNHDA, CDR2 SQIVND (reference sequence). The CDR3 DNA sequence: TGTGCCAGTAGCCCAGACAGGGGCCGACAGCCCCAGCATTTT. Its protein product is CASSPDRGRQPQHF.

The rearrangement joins TRBV10-3 to TRBJ1-4, with D unclear. This CDR3 is built from 13 residues. Trimming shortened V by 8 bases and J by 8 bases, and 15 bases separated the two germline ends. Germline assignment: CDR1 ENHRY and CDR2 SYGVKD. The CDR3 loop is CAISTGVGEKLFF. CDR3 DNA sequence: TGTGCCATCTCGACCGGGGTAGGAGAAAAACTGTTTTTT.

The chain carries TRBV6-4 and TRBJ1-2; D possibly corresponds to TRBD1 (6 bases). V was clipped by 4 bases and J by 4 bases, with 19 bases between them. Germline CDR1 and CDR2: MRHNA and SNTAGT. This CDR3 contains 16 residues. The CDR3 nucleotides are TGTGCCAGCAGTGCTTTCCCCGGAGGCAGGGGCTATGGCTACACCTTC. Its translation is CASSAFPGGRGYGYTF.

This clone was recorded once. The rearrangement links TRBV30 to TRBJ2-4; TRBD1 matches at 7 bases. V trimming: 2 bases; J trimming: 4 bases; junction bases outside the gene matches: 5. CDR3 length: 14 amino acids. Germline V gives CDR1 GTSNPN, CDR2 SVGIG (reference sequence). The CDR3 loop is CAWSRDSIKNIQYF. The CDR3 DNA sequence: TGTGCCTGGAGTAGGGACAGCATAAAAAACATTCAGTACTTC.

The chain links TRBV19 to TRBJ1-3, with D unresolved. Germline CDR1 LNHDA, CDR2 SQIVND (reference sequence). The CDR3 is 12 amino acids. V was pared by 7 bases and J by 2 bases, with 6 bases between. CDR3 sequence reads: CASTPAGNTIYF. In DNA, the CDR3 is TGTGCCAGTACGCCGGCTGGAAACACCATATATTTT.

The chain joins TRBV7-9 to TRBJ2-7; no definite D call. Trimming stripped 10 bases from V and 7 bases from J, with 14 bases between. CDR3 length: 11 amino acids. Germline V lookup: CDR1 SEHNR, CDR2 FQNEAQ (reference sequence). The CDR3 loop is CATKWQKEQYV. The CDR3 bases are TGTGCCACGAAATGGCAGAAAGAGCAGTACGTC.

The chain is built from TRBV6-5 and TRBJ1-5, with 11 bases identical to TRBD1. Germline-derived CDR1 and CDR2 are MNHEY and SVGAGI. CDR3 length: 15 residues. J lost 7 bases, V lost 8 bases, and 10 bases had no gene match. DNA for the CDR3: TGTGCCAGCCGCACCGGGACAGGGGGTGGACAGCCCCAGCATTTT. This encodes CASRTGTGGGQPQHF.

The chain is built from TRBV3-1 (or the pseudogene TRBV3-2) and TRBJ2-3; 7 bases map to TRBD2. The CDR3 spans 17 residues. The V and J ends lost 4 bases and 3 bases, in that order; junction bases with no gene match: 13. The germline CDR1 and CDR2 sequences are LGHDT and YNNKEL (reference sequence). CDR3 residues: CASSREGRLAGTDTQYF. The CDR3 DNA sequence: TGTGCCAGCAGCCGGGAGGGCAGACTAGCCGGGACAGATACGCAGTATTTT.

The V and J genes are TRBV12-3 or TRBV12-4 and TRBJ1-3; D remains unclear. The CDR3 is 13 amino acids. V lost 6 bases and J lost 3, with 9 bases in between. CDR3 in amino acids: CASSVLVGNTIYF. In nucleotides, the CDR3 is TGTGCCAGCAGCGTACTGGTTGGAAACACCATATATTTT.

This clone was detected once. The gene calls are TRBV7-8 and TRBJ2-7, with 10 bases matching TRBD2. The germline gives CDR1 SGHVS, CDR2 FQNEAQ. The CDR3 consists of 17 residues. Trimming cost V 5 bases and J 5 bases; bases outside gene matches: 15. CDR3 region: CASSKGKREGHLNEQYV. CDR3 nucleotide sequence: TGTGCCAGCAGCAAGGGGAAGCGGGAGGGCCATTTAAACGAGCAGTACGTC.

The chain recombines TRBV5-1 with TRBJ2-1; TRBD2 aligns across 12 bases. CDR1 and CDR2 (germline): SGHRS, YFSETQ. This CDR3 comprises 13 residues. Trimming removed 6 bases from V and 9 bases from J; junction bases left unmatched: 4. The CDR3 spells CASIALAGGEQFF. CDR3 bases: TGCGCCAGCATAGCACTAGCGGGAGGTGAGCAGTTCTTC.

The J gene is TRBJ2-1, the V gene TRBV19; a weak D match, TRBD1 (6 bases). The CDR3 spans 17 residues. Trimming removed 3 bases from V and 1 base from J, with 16 bases in between. Germline V gene sequence: CDR1 LNHDA, CDR2 SQIVND (reference sequence). CDR3 DNA: TGTGCCAGTAGTATGAGGGGGATCAAAACTTCCTACAATGAGCAGTTCTTC. Protein product: CASSMRGIKTSYNEQFF.

V is TRBV4-1 and J is TRBJ2-1, with TRBD1 identical over 9 bases. The CDR3 covers 16 residues. Losses at the gene ends were 1 base for V and 6 bases for J; bases not matched to a gene: 7. CDR1 and CDR2 (germline): MGHRA, YSYEKL. The CDR3 sequence is CASSQASGQGFNEQFF. CDR3 nucleotide sequence: TGCGCCAGCAGCCAAGCATCCGGACAGGGGTTCAATGAGCAGTTCTTC.

The chain carries TRBV10-3 and TRBJ1-1; D gene ambiguous. Trimming removed 3 bases at V and 11 bases at J, with 10 bases between. Germline V gene data show CDR1 as ENHRY and CDR2 as SYGVKD. The CDR3 has 11 amino acids. The CDR3 loop reads CAISDYPGAFF. CDR3 in DNA: TGTGCCATCAGTGATTACCCGGGGGCTTTCTTT.